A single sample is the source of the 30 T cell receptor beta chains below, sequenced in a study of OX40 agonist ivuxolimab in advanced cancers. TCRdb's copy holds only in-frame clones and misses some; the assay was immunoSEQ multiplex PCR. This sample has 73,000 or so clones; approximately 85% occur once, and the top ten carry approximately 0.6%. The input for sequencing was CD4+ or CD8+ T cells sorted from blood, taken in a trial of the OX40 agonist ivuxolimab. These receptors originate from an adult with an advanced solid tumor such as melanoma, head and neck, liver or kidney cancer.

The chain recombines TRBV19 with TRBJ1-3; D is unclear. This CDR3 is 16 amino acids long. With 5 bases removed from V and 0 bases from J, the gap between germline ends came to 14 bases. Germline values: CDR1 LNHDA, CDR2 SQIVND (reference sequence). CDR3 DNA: TGTGCCAGTAGTGCAAAAACAGCGAACTCTGGAAACACCATATATTTT. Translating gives CASSAKTANSGNTIYF.

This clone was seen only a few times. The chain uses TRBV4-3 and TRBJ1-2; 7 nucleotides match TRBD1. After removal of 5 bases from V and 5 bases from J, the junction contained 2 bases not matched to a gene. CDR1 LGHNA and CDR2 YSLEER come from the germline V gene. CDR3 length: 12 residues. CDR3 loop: CASSTQGYGYTF. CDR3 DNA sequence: TGCGCCAGCAGCACACAGGGGTATGGCTACACCTTC.

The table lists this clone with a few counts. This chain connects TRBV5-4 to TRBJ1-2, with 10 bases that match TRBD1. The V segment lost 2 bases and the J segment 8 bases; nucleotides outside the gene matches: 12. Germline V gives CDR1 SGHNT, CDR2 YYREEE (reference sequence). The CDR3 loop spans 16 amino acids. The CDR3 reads CASSFEGQGMTGGYTF. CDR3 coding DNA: TGTGCCAGCAGCTTCGAGGGACAGGGGATGACGGGAGGCTACACCTTC.

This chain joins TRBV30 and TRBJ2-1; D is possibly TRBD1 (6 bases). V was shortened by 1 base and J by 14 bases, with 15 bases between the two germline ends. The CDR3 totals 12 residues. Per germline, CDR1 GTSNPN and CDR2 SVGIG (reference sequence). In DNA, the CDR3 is TGTGCCTGGAGTGCGCACCAGGGGTCGAAGTTCTTC. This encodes CAWSAHQGSKFF.

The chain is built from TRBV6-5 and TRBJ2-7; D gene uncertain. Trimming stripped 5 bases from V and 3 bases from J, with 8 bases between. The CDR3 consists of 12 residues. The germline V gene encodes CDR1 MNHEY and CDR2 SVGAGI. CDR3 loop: CASSPLGYEQYF. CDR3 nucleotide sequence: TGTGCCAGCAGTCCCCTGGGCTACGAGCAGTACTTC.

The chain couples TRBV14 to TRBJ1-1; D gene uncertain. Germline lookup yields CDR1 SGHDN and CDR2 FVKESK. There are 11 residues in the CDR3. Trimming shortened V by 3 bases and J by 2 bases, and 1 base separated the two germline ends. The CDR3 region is CASSHNTEAFF. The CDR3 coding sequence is TGTGCCAGCAGCCATAACACTGAAGCTTTCTTT.

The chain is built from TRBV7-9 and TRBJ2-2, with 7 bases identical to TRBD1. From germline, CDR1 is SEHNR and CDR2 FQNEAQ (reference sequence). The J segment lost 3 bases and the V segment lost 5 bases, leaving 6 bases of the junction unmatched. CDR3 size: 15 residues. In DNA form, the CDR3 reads TGTGCCAGCAGCCTGGGACAGCTGTACACCGGGGAGCTGTTTTTT. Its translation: CASSLGQLYTGELFF.

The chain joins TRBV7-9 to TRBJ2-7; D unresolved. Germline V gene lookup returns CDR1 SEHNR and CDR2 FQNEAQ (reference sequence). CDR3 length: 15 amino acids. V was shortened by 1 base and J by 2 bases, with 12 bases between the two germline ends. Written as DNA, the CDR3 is TGTGCCAGCAGCTTAGAGATTAGCTACCCCTACGAGCAGTACTTC. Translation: CASSLEISYPYEQYF.

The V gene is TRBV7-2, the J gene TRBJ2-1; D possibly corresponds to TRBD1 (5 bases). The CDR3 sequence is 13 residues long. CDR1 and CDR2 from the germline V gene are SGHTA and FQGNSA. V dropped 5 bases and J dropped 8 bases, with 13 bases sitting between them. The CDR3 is CASSAQGLHEQFF. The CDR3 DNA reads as TGTGCCAGCAGCGCCCAGGGATTGCATGAGCAGTTCTTC.

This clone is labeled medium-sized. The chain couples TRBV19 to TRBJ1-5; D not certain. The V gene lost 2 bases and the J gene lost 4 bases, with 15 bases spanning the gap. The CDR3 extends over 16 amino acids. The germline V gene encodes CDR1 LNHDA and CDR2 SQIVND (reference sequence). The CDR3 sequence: CASSIQRNRGNQPQHF. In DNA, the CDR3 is TGTGCCAGTAGTATACAGCGGAACAGAGGTAATCAGCCCCAGCATTTT.

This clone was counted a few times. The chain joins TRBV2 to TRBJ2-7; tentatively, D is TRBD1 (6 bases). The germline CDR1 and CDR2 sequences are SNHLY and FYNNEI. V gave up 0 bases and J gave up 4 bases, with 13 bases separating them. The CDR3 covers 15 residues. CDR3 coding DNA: TGTGCCAGCAGTGAAGCGCGGCAGGGGAATTACGAGCAGTACTTC. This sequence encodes CASSEARQGNYEQYF.

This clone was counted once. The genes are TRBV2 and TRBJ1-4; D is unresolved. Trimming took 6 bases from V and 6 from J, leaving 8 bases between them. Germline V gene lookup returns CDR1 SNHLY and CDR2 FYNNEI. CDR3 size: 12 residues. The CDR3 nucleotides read TGTGCCAGCAGGCAGATAGATGAAAAACTGTTTTTT. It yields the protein CASRQIDEKLFF.

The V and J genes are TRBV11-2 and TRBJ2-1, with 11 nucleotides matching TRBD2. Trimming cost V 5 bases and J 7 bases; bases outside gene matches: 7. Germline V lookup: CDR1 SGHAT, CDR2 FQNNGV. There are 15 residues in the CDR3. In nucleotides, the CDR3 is TGTGCCAGCAGCCAGGGACTAGCGGCCGGGAATGAGCAGTTCTTC. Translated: CASSQGLAAGNEQFF.

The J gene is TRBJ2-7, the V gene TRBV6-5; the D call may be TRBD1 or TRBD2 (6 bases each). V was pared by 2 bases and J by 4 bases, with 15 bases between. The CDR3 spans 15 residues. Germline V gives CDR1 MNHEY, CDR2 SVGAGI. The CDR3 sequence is CASSYGVQGGYEQYF. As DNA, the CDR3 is TGTGCCAGCAGTTACGGGGTACAGGGAGGATACGAGCAGTACTTC.

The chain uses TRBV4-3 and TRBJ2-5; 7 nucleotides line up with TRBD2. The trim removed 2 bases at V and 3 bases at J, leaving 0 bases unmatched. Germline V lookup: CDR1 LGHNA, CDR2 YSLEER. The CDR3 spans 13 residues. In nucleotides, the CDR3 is TGCGCCAGCAGCCAAAGCGGGGAAGAGACCCAGTACTTC. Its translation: CASSQSGEETQYF.

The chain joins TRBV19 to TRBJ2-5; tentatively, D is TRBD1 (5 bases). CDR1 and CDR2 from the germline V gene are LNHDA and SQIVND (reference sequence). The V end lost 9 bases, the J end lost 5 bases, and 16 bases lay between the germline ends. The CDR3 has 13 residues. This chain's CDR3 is CASSTAQEETQYF. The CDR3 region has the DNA TGTGCCAGCTCGACAGCCCAGGAGGAGACCCAGTACTTC.

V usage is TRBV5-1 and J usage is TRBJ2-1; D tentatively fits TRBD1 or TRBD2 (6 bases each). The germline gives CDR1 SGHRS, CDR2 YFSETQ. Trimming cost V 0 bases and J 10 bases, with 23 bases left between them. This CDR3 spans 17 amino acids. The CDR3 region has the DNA TGCGCCAGCAGCTTGGATTTCGGGGGCCCCGGTGGCGGGGAGCAGTTCTTC. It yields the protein CASSLDFGGPGGGEQFF.

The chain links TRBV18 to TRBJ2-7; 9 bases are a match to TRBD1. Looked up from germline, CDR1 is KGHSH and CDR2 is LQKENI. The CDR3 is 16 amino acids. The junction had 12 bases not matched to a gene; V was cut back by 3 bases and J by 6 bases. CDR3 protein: CASSPTATGGSGEQYF. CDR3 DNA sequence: TGTGCCAGCTCACCGACGGCGACAGGGGGGTCGGGCGAGCAGTACTTC.

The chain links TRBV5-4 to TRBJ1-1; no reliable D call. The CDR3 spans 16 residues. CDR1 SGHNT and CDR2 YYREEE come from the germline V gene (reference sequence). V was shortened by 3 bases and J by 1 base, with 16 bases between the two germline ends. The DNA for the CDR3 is TGTGCCAGCAGCTCACCTTTTGGGCAGAGGAACACTGAAGCTTTCTTT. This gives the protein CASSSPFGQRNTEAFF. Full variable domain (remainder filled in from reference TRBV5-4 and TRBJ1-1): ETGVTQSPTHLIKTRGQQVTLRCSSQSGHNTVSWYQQALGQGPQFIFQYYREEENGRGNFPPRFSGLQFPNYSSELNVNALELDDSALYLCASSSPFGQRNTEAFFGQGTRLTVV.

The CDR3 protein is CASSLPRGLGNEKLFF. The CDR3 nucleotides are TGCGCCAGCAGCCTCCCCCGGGGACTCGGAAATGAAAAACTGTTTTTT. The V and J genes are TRBV4-1 and TRBJ1-4; D perhaps matches TRBD1 (5 bases). This CDR3 contains 16 residues. V lost 4 bases and J lost 5, with 17 bases in between. Germline CDR1 MGHRA, CDR2 YSYEKL.

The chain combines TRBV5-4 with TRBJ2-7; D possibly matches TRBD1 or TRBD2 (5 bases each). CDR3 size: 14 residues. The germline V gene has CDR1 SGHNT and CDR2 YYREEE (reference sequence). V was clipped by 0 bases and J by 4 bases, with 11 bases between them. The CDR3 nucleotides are TGTGCCAGCAGCTTGGGTGGGACGGGTTACGAGCAGTACTTC. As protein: CASSLGGTGYEQYF.

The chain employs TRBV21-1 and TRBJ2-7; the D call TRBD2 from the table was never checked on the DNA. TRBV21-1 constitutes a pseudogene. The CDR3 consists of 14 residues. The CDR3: CASSKPARGYEQYF. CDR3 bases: TGTGCCAGCAGCAAGCCTGCCCGCGGCTACGAGCAGTACTTC.

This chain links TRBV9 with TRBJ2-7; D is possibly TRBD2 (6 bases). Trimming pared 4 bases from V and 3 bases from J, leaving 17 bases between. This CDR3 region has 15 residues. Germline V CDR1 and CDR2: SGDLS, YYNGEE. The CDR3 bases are TGTGCCAGCAGCTTACGGGACTCTTCTGGCTACGAGCAGTACTTC. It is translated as CASSLRDSSGYEQYF.

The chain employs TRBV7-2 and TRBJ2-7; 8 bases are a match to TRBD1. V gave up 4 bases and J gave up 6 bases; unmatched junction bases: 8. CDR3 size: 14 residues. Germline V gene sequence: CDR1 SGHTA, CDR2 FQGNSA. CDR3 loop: CASSSQIQGGEQYF. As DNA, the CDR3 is TGTGCCAGCAGCTCACAGATACAGGGGGGCGAGCAGTACTTC. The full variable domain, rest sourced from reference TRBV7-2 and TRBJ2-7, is GAGVSQSPSNKVTEKGKDVELRCDPISGHTALYWYRQSLGQGLEFLIYFQGNSAPDKSGLPSDRFSAERTGGSVSTLTIQRTQQEDSAVYLCASSSQIQGGEQYFGPGTRLTVT.

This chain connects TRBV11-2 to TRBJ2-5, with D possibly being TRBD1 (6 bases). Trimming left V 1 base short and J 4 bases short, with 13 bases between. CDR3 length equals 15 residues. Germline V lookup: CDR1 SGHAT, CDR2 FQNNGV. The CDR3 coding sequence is TGTGCCAGCAGCTTAGGGCAGGGGACCCGAGAGACCCAGTACTTC. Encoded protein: CASSLGQGTRETQYF.

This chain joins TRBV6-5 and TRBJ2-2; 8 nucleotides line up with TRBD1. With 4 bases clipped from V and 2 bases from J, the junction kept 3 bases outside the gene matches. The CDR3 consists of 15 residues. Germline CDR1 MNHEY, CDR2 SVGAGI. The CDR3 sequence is CASSLGQDNTGELFF. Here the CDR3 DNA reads TGTGCCAGCAGTTTGGGACAGGACAACACCGGGGAGCTGTTTTTT.

Here the CDR3 reads CASGPGQLDSQPQHF. The CDR3 region has the DNA TGTGCTAGTGGCCCGGGACAGCTAGACTCTCAGCCCCAGCATTTT. The chain joins TRBV12-5 to TRBJ1-5; 7 bases are shared with TRBD1. V was pared by 6 bases and J by 6 bases, with 11 bases of the junction left unmatched. The germline V gene has CDR1 LGHNT and CDR2 FRNRAP. CDR3 size: 15 residues.

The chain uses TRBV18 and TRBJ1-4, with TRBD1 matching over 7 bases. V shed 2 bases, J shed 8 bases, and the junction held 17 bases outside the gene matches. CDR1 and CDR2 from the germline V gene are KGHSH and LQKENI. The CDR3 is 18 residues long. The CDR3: CASSPFSPGQTTAEKLFF. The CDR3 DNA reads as TGTGCCAGCTCACCATTTTCCCCGGGACAGACTACCGCCGAAAAACTGTTTTTT.

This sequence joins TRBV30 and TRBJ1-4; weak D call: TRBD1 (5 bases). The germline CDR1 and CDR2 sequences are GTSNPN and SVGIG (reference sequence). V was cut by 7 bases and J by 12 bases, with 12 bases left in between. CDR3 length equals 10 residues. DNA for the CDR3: TGTGCCTACGGGGGGGGAGAACTGTTTTTT. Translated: CAYGGGELFF.

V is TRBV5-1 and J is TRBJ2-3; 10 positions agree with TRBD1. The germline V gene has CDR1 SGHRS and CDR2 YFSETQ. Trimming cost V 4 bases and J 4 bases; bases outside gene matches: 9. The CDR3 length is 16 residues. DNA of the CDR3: TGCGCCAGCAGCGGATCCGGGACAGGGGCTGCAGATACGCAGTATTTT. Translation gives CASSGSGTGAADTQYF.